This T cell receptor beta chain was identified during a study of identical twins' blood T cells. CDR1 is MNHEY, CDR2 SVGAGI, per germline. The CDR3 length is 14 residues. V lost 5 bases, J lost 3 bases, and 11 bases lay in between. One entry per CDR3 protein, called by TCRdb with MiXCR from the 5' RACE reads. The repertoire includes roughly 380,000 distinct CDR3 sequences, 28% of them detected once, and 6.1% sits in the top ten. This clonotype was obtained from a woman aged 18 to 55 in good health. This rearrangement joins TRBV6-5 to TRBJ1-5; D is undetermined. Sequencing input: PBMCs. This CDR3 is CASSPRRPNQPQHF. CDR3 bases: TGTGCCAGCAGTCCCCGACGGCCCAATCAGCCCCAGCATTTT.